The T cell receptor (beta chain) under discussion was sequenced for a study of cytomegalovirus exposure and HLA in healthy donors. Study-wide findings and caveats: Relative to the approximately 670-donor mean, N-insertions were reportedly fewer in an Asian-associated ancestry cluster in a later analysis. In an earlier analysis, productive rearrangement rates for most beta V segments clustered near 87% or 30%. Judged likely to be a sequencing artifact was a cluster of highly shared sequence variants.

Concerning this clone: The antigen is not known.

The PCR contained 60 Vbeta and 13 Jbeta primers. The repertoire was sequenced with immunoSEQ multiplex PCR; TCRdb's copy has only in-frame clones and lacks some. The sample carries 72,000 or so clones, 75% to 85% recorded once. Germline V lookup: CDR1 SGHRS, CDR2 YFSETQ. V gave up 0 bases and J gave up 2 bases, with 5 bases separating them. The CDR3 length is 13 residues. Participants comprised healthy donors of bone marrow. Sample: PBMCs. V gene TRBV5-1 combines with J gene TRBJ2-5; D remains unclear. This sequence originates from a young man in good health and CMV-seropositive. The CDR3 region is CASSLARQETQYF. CDR3 DNA: TGCGCCAGCAGCTTGGCTAGACAAGAGACCCAGTACTTC.